Listed here are 3 T cell receptor beta chains from one sample, sequenced in a study of OX40 agonist ivuxolimab in advanced cancers. TCRdb keeps only in-frame clones here, not all; method: immunoSEQ multiplex PCR. The sample yields some 95,000 clones, about 85% seen once. The material was CD4+ or CD8+ T cells sorted from blood, obtained in a trial of the OX40 agonist ivuxolimab. All receptors come from an adult with an advanced solid tumor such as melanoma, head and neck, liver or kidney cancer.

The chain recombines TRBV10-3 with TRBJ2-5, with 7 bases identical to TRBD2. The DNA end is a closer match to TRBJ2-7, so the J assignment may be wrong. From germline, CDR1 is ENHRY and CDR2 SYGVKD. This CDR3 has 14 amino acids. The CDR3 here is CAISEREMVYEQYF. DNA for the CDR3: TGTGCCATCAGCGAGCGGGAAATGGTGTACGAGCAGTACTTC.

V and J are TRBV5-1 and TRBJ2-1, with TRBD1 as a possible D gene (6 bases). The CDR3 runs to 13 residues. Trimming cost V 5 bases and J 10 bases, with 16 bases left between them. Germline CDR1 SGHRS, CDR2 YFSETQ. CDR3 loop: CASRFQQGYEQFF. The CDR3 DNA sequence: TGCGCCAGCAGATTCCAACAGGGTTACGAGCAGTTCTTC.

This chain uses TRBV10-3 with TRBJ2-1; 8 bases align to TRBD1. The V segment lost 10 bases and the J segment 1 base; nucleotides outside the gene matches: 9. The CDR3 runs to 15 residues. Germline V gene lookup returns CDR1 ENHRY and CDR2 SYGVKD. CDR3 loop: CATREGTGSYNEQFF. The CDR3 bases are TGTGCCACAAGGGAAGGGACAGGATCCTACAATGAGCAGTTCTTC.